The 23 T cell receptor beta chains presented below share a single source sample, sequenced in a study of T-cell reconstitution after alpha-beta-depleted transplantation in children. The library targeted TCRbeta and was prepared with unique molecular identifiers. TCRdb processed the PCR reads anew with MiXCR; each CDR3 protein has one entry. The repertoire holds about 980,000 distinct CDR3 sequences, with roughly 29% as singletons. Sequenced here: PBMCs, mostly from graft donor cells, sampled 360 days after TCRalphabeta/CD19-depleted stem cell transplant. The receptors here all came from a boy younger than two who had a stem cell transplant for SCID, so the T cells may come from the graft donor.

The V call is TRBV20-1, the J call TRBJ2-1; 7 nucleotides match TRBD2. The germline V gene has CDR1 DFQATT and CDR2 SNEGSKA (reference sequence). Trimming at V came to 0 bases and at J to 0 bases, leaving 8 bases not matched to a gene. The CDR3 extends over 17 amino acids. For the CDR3, the DNA is TGCAGTGCTAGAGATTCACGCAGCGGGGTCTCCTACAATGAGCAGTTCTTC. This sequence encodes CSARDSRSGVSYNEQFF.

The chain is built from TRBV2 and TRBJ2-1, with D perhaps matching TRBD1 (6 bases). V was pared by 7 bases and J by 0 bases, with 13 bases between. Germline V gene lookup returns CDR1 SNHLY and CDR2 FYNNEI. This CDR3 comprises 15 residues. CDR3 sequence reads: CASTRGRGSYNEQFF. Here the CDR3 DNA reads TGTGCCAGCACAAGGGGCAGGGGCTCCTACAATGAGCAGTTCTTC.

A single count supports this clonotype. This chain connects TRBV15 to TRBJ1-2, with 9 bases matching TRBD1. CDR3 length: 16 residues. Germline V CDR1 and CDR2: LNHNV, YYDKDF (reference sequence). V shed 0 bases and J 8 bases; nucleotides not matched to a gene: 10. The CDR3 nucleotides are TGTGCCACCAGCAGAGATTTGGCCGGACAGGGGAAGGGCTACACCTTC. Translating it yields CATSRDLAGQGKGYTF.

This chain connects TRBV15 to TRBJ2-3, with D possibly TRBD2 on 5 matching bases. The CDR3 contains 16 residues. V dropped 1 base and J dropped 5 bases, with 16 bases sitting between them. Germline V gives CDR1 LNHNV, CDR2 YYDKDF (reference sequence). CDR3 loop: CATSRVRRGSGDTQYF. The DNA for the CDR3 is TGTGCCACCAGCAGAGTTCGGCGAGGGTCGGGAGATACGCAGTATTTT.

This sequence joins TRBV7-9 and TRBJ1-2, with a weak D call TRBD1 (6 bases). The V end lost 5 bases, the J end lost 2 bases, and 15 bases lay between the germline ends. The CDR3 totals 15 residues. The germline V gene encodes CDR1 SEHNR and CDR2 FQNEAQ (reference sequence). The CDR3 region is CASSDRDTRNYGYTF. CDR3 coding DNA: TGTGCCAGCAGCGACCGGGACACAAGGAACTATGGCTACACCTTC.

The rearrangement uses TRBV11-2 and TRBJ2-4; D unresolved. The germline V and J ends were trimmed by 1 base and 0 bases, with 16 bases remaining between them. This CDR3 is built from 18 residues. The germline V gene has CDR1 SGHAT and CDR2 FQNNGV. The CDR3 coding sequence is TGTGCCAGCAGCTTAGTTTTATTTGACCGACTAGCCAAAAACATTCAGTACTTC. Its translation: CASSLVLFDRLAKNIQYF. The full variable domain, with the rest looked up from reference TRBV11-2 and TRBJ2-4, is EAGVAQSPRYKIIEKRQSVAFWCNPISGHATLYWYQQILGQGPKLLIQFQNNGVVDDSQLPKDRFSAERLKGVDSTLKIQPAKLEDSAVYLCASSLVLFDRLAKNIQYFGAGTRLSVL.

Only a few counts were recorded for this clonotype. This sequence joins TRBV20-1 and TRBJ1-1, with D unclear. CDR1 is DFQATT, CDR2 SNEGSKA, per germline (reference sequence). CDR3 length: 13 amino acids. Trimming stripped 5 bases from V and 3 bases from J, with 13 bases between. The CDR3 DNA reads as TGCAGTGCTGTACCTCTAGGTGACACTGAAGCTTTCTTT. Protein product: CSAVPLGDTEAFF.

The V call is TRBV4-3, the J call TRBJ1-2; D is possibly TRBD1 (6 bases). CDR1 and CDR2 (germline): LGHNA, YSLEER. Trimming took 0 bases from V and 2 from J, leaving 10 bases between them. The CDR3 extends over 15 amino acids. In nucleotides, the CDR3 is TGCGCCAGCAGCCAAGATGGGGGCAGCAACTATGGCTACACCTTC. Its translation: CASSQDGGSNYGYTF.

The CDR3, as DNA: TGCGCCAGCAGCTTTGGTACAGGGTCTTCTAGCACAGATACGCAGTATTTT. Translating it yields CASSFGTGSSSTDTQYF. The chain couples TRBV5-1 to TRBJ2-3; TRBD1 is a possible D gene (6 bases). This CDR3 spans 17 amino acids. V was trimmed by 2 bases and J by 0 bases, leaving 16 bases between them. Germline-derived CDR1 and CDR2 are SGHRS and YFSETQ.

The sample holds many counts of this clonotype. The J gene is TRBJ2-1, the V gene TRBV19; no firm D call. Germline CDR1 is LNHDA and CDR2 is SQIVND (reference sequence). This CDR3 contains 13 residues. With 1 base removed from V and 5 bases from J, the gap between germline ends came to 6 bases. The CDR3 bases are TGTGCCAGTAGTATAGCGGCCCACAATGAGCAGTTCTTC. As protein: CASSIAAHNEQFF. Variable domain in full (rest from reference TRBV19 and TRBJ2-1): DGGITQSPKYLFRKEGQNVTLSCEQNLNHDAMYWYRQDPGQGLRLIYYSQIVNDFQKGDIAEGYSVSREKKESFPLTVTSAQKNPTAFYLCASSIAAHNEQFFGPGTRLTVL.

V gene TRBV7-9 combines with J gene TRBJ2-1; TRBD2 might be the D (5 bases). CDR1 is SEHNR and CDR2 is FQNEAQ in the germline V gene (reference sequence). The CDR3 has 13 amino acids. Trimming left V 2 bases short and J 9 bases short, with 11 bases between. The CDR3 here is CASSLTEGGEQFF. The CDR3 DNA is TGTGCCAGCAGCTTAACGGAAGGAGGTGAGCAGTTCTTC.

V usage is TRBV18 and J usage is TRBJ2-5; TRBD1 might be the D (6 bases). The V end was cut by 1 base, the J end by 7 bases, with 22 bases between. Germline assignment: CDR1 KGHSH and CDR2 LQKENI. CDR3 length: 17 amino acids. CDR3 sequence: CASSPLRSRGSYGTQYF. The CDR3 nucleotides are TGTGCCAGCTCACCACTACGGTCCAGGGGATCTTATGGGACCCAGTACTTC.

The rearrangement links TRBV3-1 to TRBJ1-2, with D unclear. Germline CDR1 is LGHDT and CDR2 is YNNKEL (reference sequence). Trimming removed 1 base from V and 14 bases from J, with 17 bases in between. CDR3 length: 13 amino acids. CDR3 in amino acids: CASSQVLPGARTF. As DNA, the CDR3 is TGTGCCAGCAGCCAAGTCCTCCCAGGAGCTAGAACCTTC.

This clonotype was detected only a few times. The chain combines TRBV5-1 with TRBJ2-7; tentative D call: TRBD1 (5 bases). Germline V CDR1 and CDR2: SGHRS, YFSETQ. V was shortened by 5 bases and J by 0 bases, with 9 bases between the two germline ends. CDR3 length equals 13 residues. CDR3 nucleotides: TGCGCCAGCAGGGCGACAGTCTCCTACGAGCAGTACTTC. Its protein is CASRATVSYEQYF.

This clonotype was detected only a few times. The chain has TRBV20-1 and TRBJ2-1; 13 bases align to TRBD2. V lost 7 bases, J lost 1 base, and 4 bases stayed unmatched. Germline V gene lookup returns CDR1 DFQATT and CDR2 SNEGSKA (reference sequence). This CDR3 has 15 residues. CDR3 bases: TGCAGTGTTCAGACTAGCGGGGGGTCCTACAATGAGCAGTTCTTC. It translates to CSVQTSGGSYNEQFF.

This chain joins TRBV4-1 and TRBJ2-5, with 11 bases identical to TRBD2. The CDR3 covers 18 residues. V lost 3 bases, J lost 2 bases, and 11 bases stayed unmatched. Germline V gene sequence: CDR1 MGHRA, CDR2 YSYEKL. CDR3 nucleotide sequence: TGCGCCAGCAGCCACCAGAACCTAGCGGGGGGCCAACAAGAGACCCAGTACTTC. As protein: CASSHQNLAGGQQETQYF.

This chain links TRBV5-1 with TRBJ2-5; the D call may be TRBD1 or TRBD2 (7 bases each). Germline CDR1 and CDR2: SGHRS and YFSETQ. V dropped 3 bases and J dropped 1 base, with 13 bases sitting between them. The length of the CDR3 is 15 residues. The CDR3 region has the DNA TGCGCCAGCAGCTGGGGGGGACAGATCCAAGAGACCCAGTACTTC. It encodes CASSWGGQIQETQYF.

There are a few counts of this clonotype. The chain carries TRBV29-1 and TRBJ2-3; D unclear. The CDR3 loop spans 14 amino acids. Trimming stripped 0 bases from V and 0 bases from J, with 7 bases between. Germline CDR1 reads SQVTM; CDR2 reads ANQGSEA. DNA of the CDR3: TGCAGCGTTGAAGACTGGGGTAGCACAGATACGCAGTATTTT. Amino acid sequence: CSVEDWGSTDTQYF.

This clonotype was seen more than once but under ten times. The rearrangement joins TRBV5-1 to TRBJ1-2, with D maybe TRBD1 (5 bases). Trimming cost V 1 base and J 6 bases, with 10 bases left between them. CDR3 length: 13 amino acids. Germline CDR1 SGHRS, CDR2 YFSETQ. As DNA, the CDR3 is TGCGCCAGCAGCTTGTCGGACACAGATGGCTACACCTTC. Its translation is CASSLSDTDGYTF.

This clonotype was counted between two and nine times. The gene calls are TRBV20-1 and TRBJ2-1; 9 bases align to TRBD2. This CDR3 has 15 amino acids. CDR1 DFQATT and CDR2 SNEGSKA come from the germline V gene (reference sequence). Trimming removed 6 bases from V and 5 bases from J; junction bases left unmatched: 11. CDR3 nucleotides: TGCAGTGCCCCCGAACTGGGCGGGGGGGACAATGAGCAGTTCTTC. This encodes CSAPELGGGDNEQFF.

The rearrangement links TRBV7-2 to TRBJ2-7; no reliable D call. CDR1 and CDR2 (germline): SGHTA, FQGNSA. This CDR3 is 14 amino acids long. The ends were cut back, 5 bases at V and 2 bases at J, with 13 bases in the middle. The CDR3 loop is CASSPGHSTYEQYF. For the CDR3, the DNA is TGTGCCAGCAGCCCCGGCCACAGTACCTACGAGCAGTACTTC. The full variable domain, with the rest looked up from reference TRBV7-2 and TRBJ2-7, is GAGVSQSPSNKVTEKGKDVELRCDPISGHTALYWYRQSLGQGLEFLIYFQGNSAPDKSGLPSDRFSAERTGGSVSTLTIQRTQQEDSAVYLCASSPGHSTYEQYFGPGTRLTVT.

This clonotype was observed many times. The rearrangement joins TRBV7-9 to TRBJ1-1; D ambiguous. The V end was cut by 5 bases, the J end by 4 bases, with 8 bases between. Germline assignment: CDR1 SEHNR and CDR2 FQNEAQ (reference sequence). This CDR3 has 12 amino acids. CDR3 sequence (DNA): TGTGCCAGCAGCCCTTCGGGCACTGAAGCTTTCTTT. Translating it yields CASSPSGTEAFF.

This clonotype was counted once. This chain joins TRBV18 and TRBJ1-4; no definite D call. The CDR3 is 14 amino acids. CDR1 KGHSH and CDR2 LQKENI come from the germline V gene. V lost 2 bases, J lost 1 base, and 5 bases lay in between. CDR3 sequence reads: CASSPGITNEKLFF. The CDR3 bases are TGTGCCAGCTCACCAGGGATAACTAATGAAAAACTGTTTTTT.